These 2 T cell receptor beta chains originate from one sample sequenced in a study of shared T cell receptors in the human thymus. Sequenced by immunoSEQ multiplex PCR; TCRdb stores in-frame clones only, minus some. The sample yields about 540,000 clones, 75% to 80% seen once. This same sample was also taken into another study, of human thymus T cells.

The material sequenced was thymocytes. The source of these receptors is a boy in the first two years of life with a congenital heart defect.

The rearrangement joins TRBV5-5 to TRBJ1-1; no definite D call. The length of the CDR3 is 17 residues. Germline V lookup: CDR1 SGHKS, CDR2 YYEKEE (reference sequence). Trimming removed 0 bases from V and 2 bases from J, with 17 bases in between. CDR3 bases: TGTGCCAGCAGCTTGGCCGGAGGGAAAGCCCCAAACACTGAAGCTTTCTTT. Translating gives CASSLAGGKAPNTEAFF.

This clone has only one observation. The chain has TRBV6-5 and TRBJ2-5; possible D gene TRBD1, 6 bases. The CDR3 is made up of 15 amino acids. Germline CDR1 is MNHEY and CDR2 is SVGAGI. The germline V and J ends were trimmed by 2 bases and 5 bases, with 15 bases remaining between them. The CDR3 DNA reads as TGTGCCAGCAGTTACACAGACAGGTCAGAGGAGACCCAGTACTTC. Protein product: CASSYTDRSEETQYF.